This TCR beta chain was captured in a study of cytomegalovirus exposure and HLA in healthy donors. The PCR was carried out with 60 Vbeta primers and 13 Jbeta primers. Measured with immunoSEQ multiplex PCR; TCRdb has only the in-frame clones, and not every one. The top ten hold around 5% of the sample, which has 95,000 to 110,000 clones, around three quarters seen once. This CDR3 has 15 amino acids. Looked up from germline, CDR1 is MGHRA and CDR2 is YSYEKL. Germline trimming cut 0 bases from V and 3 bases from J; bases unmatched to any gene: 4. Source material: PBMCs. The chain uses TRBV4-1 and TRBJ2-7; 8 bases align to TRBD1. The sequence was obtained from a woman younger than 30 in good health and CMV-seropositive. The CDR3 region has the DNA TGCGCCAGCAGCCAAGATGACAGGGGATACTACGAGCAGTACTTC. It translates to CASSQDDRGYYEQYF.